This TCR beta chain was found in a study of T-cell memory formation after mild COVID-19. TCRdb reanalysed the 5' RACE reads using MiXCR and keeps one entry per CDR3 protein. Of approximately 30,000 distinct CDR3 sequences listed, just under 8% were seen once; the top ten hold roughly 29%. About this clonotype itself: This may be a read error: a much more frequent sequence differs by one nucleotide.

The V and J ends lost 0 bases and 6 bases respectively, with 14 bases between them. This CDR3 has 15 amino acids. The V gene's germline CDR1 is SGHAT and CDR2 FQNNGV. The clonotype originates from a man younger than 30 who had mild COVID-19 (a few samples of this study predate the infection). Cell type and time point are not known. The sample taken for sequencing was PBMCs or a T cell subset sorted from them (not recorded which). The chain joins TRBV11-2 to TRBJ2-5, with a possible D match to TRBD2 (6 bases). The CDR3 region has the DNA TGTGCCAGCAGCTTAGAACTCGGAGGAGGGCAGACCCAGTACTTC. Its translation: CASSLELGGGQTQYF.